This passage covers 25 T cell receptor beta chains from one sample sequenced in a study of blood T cell repertoires in COVID-19. Generated by immunoSEQ multiplex PCR, the TCRdb table keeps only in-frame clones and is missing some. Of about 220,000 clones in the sample, 80% to 90% were seen once. Sequenced: peripheral blood. Source of these receptors: a man aged 25 to 45 with active or convalescent COVID-19.

The rearrangement joins TRBV27 to TRBJ2-5; D may be TRBD1 (5 bases). The germline gives CDR1 MNHEY, CDR2 SMNVEV (reference sequence). Trimming took off 6 bases at V and 8 bases at J, with 28 bases between the two ends. The CDR3 has 17 amino acids. The CDR3 reads CASRILRRATRTCTQYF. Written as DNA, the CDR3 is TGTGCCAGCAGGATCCTTCGCCGGGCCACCCGGACATGCACCCAGTACTTC.

The CDR3 reads CASRGSGDPDTQYF. Written as DNA, the CDR3 is TGCGCCAGCAGGGGGTCAGGGGACCCTGATACGCAGTATTTT. The rearrangement uses TRBV5-1 and TRBJ2-3; D is perhaps TRBD1 (6 bases). The ends were cut back, 5 bases at V and 6 bases at J, with 16 bases in the middle. The CDR3 runs 14 residues. CDR1 is SGHRS and CDR2 is YFSETQ in the germline V gene.

This chain connects TRBV5-1 to TRBJ2-5; TRBD1 matches 7 bases. Trimming took 0 bases from V and 4 from J; bases not matched to a gene: 0. The CDR3 runs to 13 residues. Germline V gene lookup returns CDR1 SGHRS and CDR2 YFSETQ. The CDR3 protein is CASSLGDRETQYF. The CDR3 DNA sequence: TGCGCCAGCAGCTTGGGGGACAGAGAGACCCAGTACTTC.

The V gene is TRBV30, the J gene TRBJ2-2, with D perhaps matching TRBD1 (6 bases). V was pared by 8 bases and J by 9 bases, with 19 bases between. CDR3 length: 13 amino acids. CDR1 and CDR2 from the germline V gene are GTSNPN and SVGIG (reference sequence). The CDR3 sequence is CAGTLRGPRELFF. The CDR3 DNA sequence: TGTGCCGGAACACTCAGGGGCCCCCGGGAGCTGTTTTTT.

The V call is TRBV9, the J call TRBJ2-2; TRBD2 might be the D (6 bases). Germline lookup yields CDR1 SGDLS and CDR2 YYNGEE. This CDR3 contains 16 residues. The V end was cut by 0 bases, the J end by 3 bases, with 12 bases between. The DNA for the CDR3 is TGTGCCAGCAGCGTAGGGGGGAGGCAATACACCGGGGAGCTGTTTTTT. Translation gives CASSVGGRQYTGELFF.

This clone was observed once. CDR3 protein: CASSLGNGGGELFF. CDR3 in DNA: TGTGCCAGCAGCCTGGGAAACGGCGGGGGGGAGCTGTTTTTT. J is TRBJ2-2 and V is TRBV6-2 or TRBV6-3, with D perhaps TRBD2 (5 bases). The CDR3 spans 14 residues. Trimming removed 6 bases from V and 8 bases from J, with 16 bases in between. Germline CDR1 is MNHEY and CDR2 is SVGEGT.

This clone was seen a single time. Here the CDR3 DNA reads TGTGCCAGCAGCTTGCTAGCGGGAGGGCACGAGCAGTACTTC. Translation gives CASSLLAGGHEQYF. This rearrangement joins TRBV7-2 to TRBJ2-7; TRBD2 matches at 12 bases. CDR1 is SGHTA, CDR2 FQGNSA, per germline. Trimming cost V 3 bases and J 5 bases; bases outside gene matches: 2. The CDR3 length is 14 residues.

This chain uses TRBV11-2 with TRBJ2-7; 16 bases align to TRBD2. Trimming cost V 3 bases and J 3 bases; bases outside gene matches: 5. From germline, CDR1 is SGHAT and CDR2 FQNNGV. This CDR3 is built from 17 residues. CDR3 coding DNA: TGTGCCAGCAGCTTCCGGGGACTAGCGGGAGGGAACTACGAGCAGTACTTC. Translating it yields CASSFRGLAGGNYEQYF.

This chain uses TRBV9 with TRBJ2-1, with 7 bases matching TRBD1. V gave up 4 bases and J gave up 9 bases; unmatched junction bases: 13. Looked up from germline, CDR1 is SGDLS and CDR2 is YYNGEE. The CDR3 runs to 15 residues. The CDR3 loop reads CASSTATGFGPEQFF. Written as DNA, the CDR3 is TGTGCCAGCAGCACCGCGACAGGGTTCGGACCTGAGCAGTTCTTC.

The CDR3 DNA reads as TGTGCCAGCAGCCATATAGCGGGAGGGCCCTACGAGCAGTACTTC. This translates into CASSHIAGGPYEQYF. This chain uses TRBV3-1 (or the pseudogene TRBV3-2) with TRBJ2-7, with 11 bases fitting TRBD2. CDR1 LGHDT and CDR2 YNNKEL come from the germline V gene (reference sequence). There are 15 residues in the CDR3. With 3 bases clipped from V and 2 bases from J, the junction kept 3 bases outside the gene matches.

V gene TRBV15 combines with J gene TRBJ1-2; 8 nucleotides align to TRBD1. The CDR3 spans 15 residues. CDR1 LNHNV and CDR2 YYDKDF come from the germline V gene (reference sequence). V shed 3 bases, J shed 4 bases, and the junction held 7 bases outside the gene matches. CDR3 sequence reads: CATSRATGAFYGYTF. CDR3 nucleotide sequence: TGTGCCACCAGCAGGGCGACAGGGGCATTCTATGGCTACACCTTC.

The rearrangement joins TRBV7-9 to TRBJ1-3; 8 positions match TRBD1. The germline CDR1 and CDR2 sequences are SEHNR and FQNEAQ (reference sequence). This CDR3 is 16 amino acids long. The ends lost 4 bases at V and 2 bases at J; junction bases unmatched: 7. Here the CDR3 DNA reads TGTGCCAGCAGCTCGGCACTGACAGGGGCTGGAAACACCATATATTTT. This gives the protein CASSSALTGAGNTIYF. The full variable domain, rest sourced from reference TRBV7-9 and TRBJ1-3, is DTGVSQNPRHKITKRGQNVTFRCDPISEHNRLYWYRQTLGQGPEFLTYFQNEAQLEKSRLLSDRFSAERPKGSFSTLEIQRTEQGDSAMYLCASSSALTGAGNTIYFGEGSWLTVV.

The rearrangement links TRBV6-4 to TRBJ1-5; a weak D match, TRBD1 (5 bases). Trimming took 3 bases from V and 5 from J, leaving 23 bases between them. The CDR3 extends over 18 amino acids. Germline V gene sequence: CDR1 MRHNA, CDR2 SNTAGT. CDR3 sequence (DNA): TGTGCCAGCAGTGAGGTGGAAGAAGGGCGGACATCGTATCAGCCCCAGCATTTT. This encodes CASSEVEEGRTSYQPQHF.

The gene calls are TRBV5-6 and TRBJ1-4; a weak D match, TRBD1 (5 bases). The CDR3 contains 14 residues. Trimming left V 4 bases short and J 4 bases short, with 11 bases between. CDR1 is SGHDT, CDR2 YYEEEE, per germline. CDR3 nucleotide sequence: TGTGCCAGCAGCCCTCAGGGCCATAATGAAAAACTGTTTTTT. This sequence encodes CASSPQGHNEKLFF.

CDR3 amino acids: CASSFYPTSGLPYEQYF. The CDR3 coding sequence is TGTGCCAGCAGTTTCTACCCGACTAGCGGGCTTCCCTACGAGCAGTACTTC. The chain is built from TRBV27 and TRBJ2-7, with 10 bases identical to TRBD2. Looked up from germline, CDR1 is MNHEY and CDR2 is SMNVEV (reference sequence). This CDR3 has 17 amino acids. Trimming removed 3 bases from V and 2 bases from J; junction bases left unmatched: 10.

The chain has TRBV7-6 and TRBJ2-5, with D possibly being TRBD1 (7 bases). Trimming cost V 7 bases and J 1 base, with 19 bases left between them. The CDR3 runs 16 residues. CDR1 SGHVS and CDR2 FNYEAQ come from the germline V gene. This chain's CDR3 is CASTSEGAVPQETQYF. CDR3 DNA sequence: TGTGCCAGCACCTCGGAGGGGGCGGTGCCCCAAGAGACCCAGTACTTC. Drawing the rest from reference TRBV7-6 and TRBJ2-5, the complete variable domain is GAGVSQSPRYKVTKRGQDVALRCDPISGHVSLYWYRQALGQGPEFLTYFNYEAQQDKSGLPNDRFSAERPEGSISTLTIQRTEQRDSAMYRCASTSEGAVPQETQYFGPGTRLLVL.

V gene TRBV5-1 combines with J gene TRBJ1-4; 7 nucleotides align to TRBD1. The CDR3 runs to 14 residues. Germline V gives CDR1 SGHRS, CDR2 YFSETQ. After removal of 4 bases from V and 3 bases from J, the junction contained 3 bases not matched to a gene. CDR3 DNA sequence: TGCGCCAGCAGCACCGGGACAGCTAATGAAAAACTGTTTTTT. The encoded protein is CASSTGTANEKLFF.

This rearrangement joins TRBV4-3 to TRBJ2-3; D not certain. Trimming left V 0 bases short and J 4 bases short, with 8 bases between. The CDR3 extends over 14 amino acids. Germline values: CDR1 LGHNA, CDR2 YSLEER. CDR3 in amino acids: CASSQDLPADTQYF. CDR3 coding DNA: TGCGCCAGCAGCCAAGATCTACCCGCAGATACGCAGTATTTT.

The chain joins TRBV5-1 to TRBJ1-6; 7 bases fit TRBD1. Unmatched junction bases numbered 10, after V lost 2 bases and J lost 11 bases. The length of the CDR3 is 15 residues. The germline V gene encodes CDR1 SGHRS and CDR2 YFSETQ. The CDR3: CASSFRGGFQTPLHF. In DNA, the CDR3 is TGCGCCAGCAGCTTCCGAGGGGGCTTCCAAACACCCCTCCACTTT.

The rearrangement links TRBV29-1 to TRBJ1-2; perhaps TRBD1 as D (5 bases). CDR3 length: 12 residues. Trimming pared 1 base from V and 5 bases from J, leaving 8 bases between. Germline V CDR1 and CDR2: SQVTM, ANQGSEA. The CDR3: CSVEGGVYGYTF. CDR3 DNA sequence: TGCAGCGTTGAAGGGGGGGTGTATGGCTACACCTTC.

This clone was counted a few times. The chain employs TRBV18 and TRBJ1-5; D is undetermined. Germline CDR1 KGHSH, CDR2 LQKENI. V shed 3 bases and J shed 8 bases, with 11 bases lying between them. The CDR3 runs to 13 residues. CDR3 amino acids: CASSPGLLEPQHF. The CDR3 bases are TGTGCCAGCTCACCGGGCCTCCTGGAGCCCCAGCATTTT.

The chain links TRBV7-9 to TRBJ1-4, with 7 bases identical to TRBD1. Germline V gene sequence: CDR1 SEHNR, CDR2 FQNEAQ (reference sequence). The V gene end was trimmed by 5 bases and the J gene end by 7 bases; junction bases not matched to a gene: 10. The CDR3 spans 15 residues. The DNA of the CDR3 is TGTGCCAGCAGCGACGGACAGGACGGAACTGAAAAACTGTTTTTT. This encodes CASSDGQDGTEKLFF.

This chain joins TRBV5-1 and TRBJ1-1; D might be TRBD1 (6 bases). The CDR3 runs to 15 residues. Trimming took off 3 bases at V and 7 bases at J, with 19 bases between the two ends. Germline CDR1 is SGHRS and CDR2 is YFSETQ. This chain's CDR3 is CASSSSLTGNFEAFF. CDR3 in DNA: TGCGCCAGCAGCTCTTCCTTGACAGGTAATTTTGAAGCTTTCTTT.

This chain uses TRBV25-1 with TRBJ2-3; TRBD2 agrees at 10 bases. The germline CDR1 and CDR2 sequences are MGHDK and SYGVNS. There are 16 residues in the CDR3. V lost 4 bases to trimming and J lost 6 bases; unmatched junction nucleotides: 10. CDR3 sequence (DNA): TGTGCCAGCAGTGGCGTTATAGCGGGGGGCGGGGATACGCAGTATTTT. This codes for CASSGVIAGGGDTQYF.

The CDR3 DNA sequence: TGCGCCAGCAGCGCACAGGGGGATGTGTCTGGGGCCAACGTCCTGACTTTC. This codes for CASSAQGDVSGANVLTF. The chain has TRBV5-1 and TRBJ2-6; 8 bases are a match to TRBD1. This CDR3 is 17 amino acids long. Germline CDR1 SGHRS, CDR2 YFSETQ. V lost 4 bases and J lost 1; bases outside the gene matches: 7.